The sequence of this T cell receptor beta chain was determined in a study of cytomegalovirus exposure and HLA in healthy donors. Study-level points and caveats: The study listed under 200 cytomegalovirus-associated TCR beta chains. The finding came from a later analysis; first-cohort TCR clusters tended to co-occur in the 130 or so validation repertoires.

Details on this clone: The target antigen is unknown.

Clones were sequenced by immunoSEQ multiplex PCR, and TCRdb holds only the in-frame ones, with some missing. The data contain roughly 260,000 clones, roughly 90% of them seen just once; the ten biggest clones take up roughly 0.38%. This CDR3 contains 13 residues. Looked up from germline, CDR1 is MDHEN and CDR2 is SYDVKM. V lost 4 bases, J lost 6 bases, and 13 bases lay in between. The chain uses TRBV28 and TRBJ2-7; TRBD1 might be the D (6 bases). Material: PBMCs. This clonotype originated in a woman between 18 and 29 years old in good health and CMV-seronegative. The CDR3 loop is CASSSRTAAEQYV. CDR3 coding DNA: TGTGCCAGCAGTTCCCGGACAGCAGCCGAGCAGTACGTC.